The 8 T cell receptor beta chains below come from one sample, sequenced in a study of blood T cell repertoires in COVID-19. Measured with immunoSEQ multiplex PCR; TCRdb has only the in-frame clones, and not every one. The table has just under 350,000 clones, roughly 89% seen once; the top ten hold roughly 3.4%. Sequencing input: peripheral blood. These receptors were collected from a woman aged 18-30 years who had recovered from COVID-19.

This clone has just one count. The chain joins TRBV19 to TRBJ1-2; tentatively, D is TRBD1 (5 bases). This CDR3 region has 15 residues. The ends were cut back, 1 base at V and 0 bases at J, with 9 bases in the middle. Germline values: CDR1 LNHDA, CDR2 SQIVND (reference sequence). This CDR3 is CASSIVGGANYGYTF. In DNA, the CDR3 is TGTGCCAGTAGTATAGTGGGGGGAGCTAACTATGGCTACACCTTC.

The chain combines TRBV4-2 with TRBJ2-5, with 11 bases aligning to TRBD2. This CDR3 spans 16 amino acids. Germline CDR1 reads LGHNA; CDR2 reads YNFKEQ. The J segment lost 4 bases and the V segment lost 4 bases, leaving 8 bases of the junction unmatched. CDR3 bases: TGTGCCAGCAGCCTCCCACTAGCGGGAGCGGGAGAGACCCAGTACTTC. As protein: CASSLPLAGAGETQYF.

The V and J genes are TRBV5-4 and TRBJ2-3; 10 bases match TRBD2. The V and J ends lost 7 bases and 5 bases, in that order; junction bases with no gene match: 10. CDR1 and CDR2 from the germline V gene are SGHNT and YYREEE (reference sequence). The CDR3 is 15 residues long. The CDR3 DNA reads TGTGCCAGCGGGCACAGCGGGAGGGCGGAAGATACGCAGTATTTT. Its translation is CASGHSGRAEDTQYF.

This chain joins TRBV25-1 and TRBJ2-4; tentative D call: TRBD1 (6 bases). Trimming shortened V by 3 bases and J by 5 bases, and 11 bases separated the two germline ends. The germline gives CDR1 MGHDK, CDR2 SYGVNS. The CDR3 length is 14 residues. Here the CDR3 reads CASSEGDNENIQYF. In DNA form, the CDR3 reads TGTGCCAGCAGTGAGGGGGACAACGAAAACATTCAGTACTTC.

The chain carries TRBV6-5 and TRBJ2-5, with D perhaps matching TRBD2 (5 bases). Germline CDR1 MNHEY, CDR2 SVGAGI. This CDR3 comprises 15 residues. With 7 bases removed from V and 2 bases from J, the gap between germline ends came to 17 bases. The CDR3 nucleotides are TGTGCCAGCACCCCCAGAGGGAGTACGCAAGAGACCCAGTACTTC. This translates into CASTPRGSTQETQYF.

The gene calls are TRBV11-2 and TRBJ2-1; 8 bases match TRBD2. After removal of 4 bases from V and 6 bases from J, the junction contained 8 bases not matched to a gene. Germline V CDR1 and CDR2: SGHAT, FQNNGV. This CDR3 comprises 15 residues. In nucleotides, the CDR3 is TGTGCCAGCAGCTCCGACGGGACTAGTATCAATGAGCAGTTCTTC. Translation: CASSSDGTSINEQFF.

The V and J genes are TRBV5-4 and TRBJ1-3; TRBD1 matches 8 bases. This CDR3 has 15 residues. From germline, CDR1 is SGHNT and CDR2 YYREEE (reference sequence). Trimming removed 4 bases from V and 3 bases from J; junction bases left unmatched: 6. This CDR3 is CASSTQGVGGNTIYF. Written as DNA, the CDR3 is TGTGCCAGCAGCACACAGGGGGTTGGTGGAAACACCATATATTTT. Full variable domain (outside the CDR3, taken from reference TRBV5-4 and TRBJ1-3): ETGVTQSPTHLIKTRGQQVTLRCSSQSGHNTVSWYQQALGQGPQFIFQYYREEENGRGNFPPRFSGLQFPNYSSELNVNALELDDSALYLCASSTQGVGGNTIYFGEGSWLTVV.

The chain has TRBV19 and TRBJ1-2; perhaps TRBD1 as D (6 bases). Germline CDR1 reads LNHDA; CDR2 reads SQIVND (reference sequence). The CDR3 has 16 amino acids. Trimming took off 7 bases at V and 3 bases at J, with 21 bases between the two ends. CDR3 DNA sequence: TGTGCCAGTAAGACAGGTCATTGGTTTGAGGACTATGGCTACACCTTC. Its protein is CASKTGHWFEDYGYTF. The whole variable domain, filled in from reference TRBV19 and TRBJ1-2, reads DGGITQSPKYLFRKEGQNVTLSCEQNLNHDAMYWYRQDPGQGLRLIYYSQIVNDFQKGDIAEGYSVSREKKESFPLTVTSAQKNPTAFYLCASKTGHWFEDYGYTFGSGTRLTVV.